This T cell receptor (beta chain) derives from a study of T cell changes during pregnancy in multiple sclerosis. Some clones are missing from TCRdb's copy, which holds only in-frame ones; the method was immunoSEQ multiplex PCR. The top ten clones hold 1% to 1.5% of a sample with roughly 40,000 clones, more than 90% of them seen once. The CDR3 totals 17 residues. Germline lookup yields CDR1 SGHNT and CDR2 YYREEE (reference sequence). The V segment lost 4 bases and the J segment 7 bases; nucleotides outside the gene matches: 12. The TCR was taken from a female donor with multiple sclerosis, enrolled in a pregnancy study. This sample comprised peripheral blood, obtained before pregnancy. V usage is TRBV5-4 and J usage is TRBJ2-1; 12 bases map to TRBD2. The CDR3 DNA reads as TGTGCCAGCAGCCCGCCCAGGACTAGCGGGATAGGGAATGAGCAGTTCTTC. As protein: CASSPPRTSGIGNEQFF.